This TCR beta chain originates from a study of T cell responses to AZD1222 COVID-19 vaccine. Study-wide results and caveats: CD4 TCRs linked to vaccination spanned spike, dominating at 160-218 and 743-854. An increase in Spike-specific TCR breadth and depth was observed after two AZD1222 doses. Just a handful of AZD1222 recipients tested seropositive at baseline. Reportedly, nearly half of unique spike TCRs recognized epitopes outside B.1.351/B.1.1.7 mutations.

The CDR3 contains 16 residues. V lost 0 bases and J lost 0, with 10 bases in between. Germline V lookup: CDR1 LNHNV, CDR2 YYDKDF (reference sequence). TCRdb's copy holds only in-frame clones and misses some; the assay was immunoSEQ multiplex PCR. The data show around 140,000 clones, approximately 91% seen once. Of note for this clone: Its specificity is unknown.

This specimen consisted of peripheral blood, obtained 28 days after the second AZD1222 dose. The chain employs TRBV15 and TRBJ2-3; D not resolved. The source of this sequence is an adult who received the AZD1222 COVID-19 vaccine. The CDR3 spells CATSRDPLLSTDTQYF. The DNA for the CDR3 is TGTGCCACCAGCAGAGACCCCCTCCTGAGCACAGATACGCAGTATTTT.